These 21 T cell receptor beta chains were all obtained from the same sample, sequenced in a study of T cell repertoires in cytomegalovirus infection (dated by TCRdb to the late 2010s). The listed sequencing device is Illumina HiSeq 1500. TCRdb passed the public sequencing reads through fastp at Q25 and MiXCR, retaining productive beta sequences. One record per CDR3 amino acid sequence lists the most common genes and DNA. Recorded for this sample are roughly 760,000 distinct CDR3 sequences; 35% to 45% of them occurred a single time. The ten largest clones capture under 3% of the sample. The sequenced sample consisted of PBMCs. These receptors all stem from a human donor in good health (CMV status not recorded). Some clones in this sample may be carry-over from other donors' samples.

This clonotype was seen more than once but under ten times. This rearrangement joins TRBV28 to TRBJ1-1; D perhaps matches TRBD1 (6 bases). Germline values: CDR1 MDHEN, CDR2 SYDVKM. V lost 6 bases and J lost 1, with 12 bases in between. The CDR3 consists of 14 residues. The CDR3 DNA reads as TGTGCCAGCAGGGCTGGGGGCAAGAACACTGAAGCTTTCTTT. Translation: CASRAGGKNTEAFF.

A remark on this clonotype: At one end, the junction sequence differs from germline, possibly due to a read error. This chain links TRBV27 with TRBJ1-5; no clear D gene. CDR1 is MNHEY and CDR2 is SMNVEV in the germline V gene (reference sequence). The CDR3 has 15 residues. The CDR3 nucleotides read TGTGCCAGCAGTTTATCCGGTTGGGGAAATCAGCCCCAGCATTGG. Translation: CASSLSGWGNQPQHW.

This clonotype has just one count. V usage is TRBV2 and J usage is TRBJ1-1; D gene ambiguous. This CDR3 has 15 amino acids. Per germline, CDR1 SNHLY and CDR2 FYNNEI. Trimming stripped 3 bases from V and 4 bases from J, with 15 bases between. The DNA of the CDR3 is TGTGCCAGCAGTGATGCGGCCCAGATCGGCACTGAAGCTTTCTTT. It codes for CASSDAAQIGTEAFF.

This chain uses TRBV12-3 or TRBV12-4 with TRBJ1-6, with D unclear. Trimming cost V 5 bases and J 7 bases, with 12 bases left between them. The CDR3 spans 14 residues. Here the CDR3 reads CASSPERRNSPLHF. The CDR3 DNA follows: TGTGCCAGCAGTCCCGAAAGGAGAAATTCACCCCTCCACTTT.

This clonotype has just a few counts. The junction and the germline gene differ at one end; a read error may be behind it. The chain carries TRBV4-1 and TRBJ2-2, with D perhaps TRBD2 (5 bases). The CDR3 is 13 amino acids. Germline loops: CDR1 MGHRA, CDR2 YSYEKL. The chain's CDR3 is CASSQEGPGELFF. The CDR3 coding sequence is TGTGCCAGCAGCCAAGAGGGTCCCGGGGAGCTGTTTTTT.

This clonotype was found a few times. The chain uses TRBV20-1 and TRBJ2-3; D perhaps matches TRBD2 (6 bases). From germline, CDR1 is DFQATT and CDR2 SNEGSKA (reference sequence). The CDR3 has 15 residues. The V end was cut by 0 bases, the J end by 2 bases, with 12 bases between. For the CDR3, the DNA is TGCAGTGCTAGAGACCCCGCGGACTACACAGATACGCAGTATTTT. It is translated as CSARDPADYTDTQYF.

This clonotype has only a few counts. The CDR3 loop reads CASHALETGNQPQHF. CDR3 bases: TGTGCCAGCCATGCCTTGGAGACGGGCAATCAGCCCCAGCATTTT. This rearrangement joins TRBV28 to TRBJ1-5; no definite D call. The germline gives CDR1 MDHEN, CDR2 SYDVKM. The CDR3 has 15 residues. Trimming left V 8 bases short and J 2 bases short, with 16 bases between.

The CDR3 DNA reads as TGTGCCACCAGCCTCGGCATCGACACCGGGGAGCTGTTTTTT. Protein product: CATSLGIDTGELFF. The rearrangement joins TRBV24-1 to TRBJ2-2; D remains unclear. The germline gives CDR1 KGHDR, CDR2 SFDVKD. The CDR3 totals 14 residues. V was pared by 7 bases and J by 3 bases, with 11 bases between.

This chain links TRBV30 with TRBJ1-1; D gene uncertain. CDR1 GTSNPN and CDR2 SVGIG come from the germline V gene (reference sequence). V was shortened by 2 bases and J by 8 bases, with 18 bases between the two germline ends. CDR3 length: 14 amino acids. CDR3: CAWSIARIRTEAFF. CDR3 coding DNA: TGTGCCTGGAGTATCGCAAGAATAAGGACCGAAGCTTTCTTT.

In its sample, this clonotype was seen a few times. The chain has TRBV20-1 and TRBJ2-3; TRBD2 matches at 10 bases. Germline V lookup: CDR1 DFQATT, CDR2 SNEGSKA (reference sequence). This CDR3 spans 18 amino acids. The junction had 13 bases not matched to a gene; V was cut back by 4 bases and J by 0 bases. CDR3 in amino acids: CSAKVGGWTSGSTDTQYF. CDR3 DNA: TGCAGTGCTAAAGTAGGAGGGTGGACTAGCGGTAGCACAGATACGCAGTATTTT.

The gene calls are TRBV12-3 or TRBV12-4 and TRBJ2-1; D may be TRBD2 (5 bases). This CDR3 region has 18 residues. V lost 3 bases and J lost 0, with 18 bases in between. The CDR3: CASSLGRSSRSSYNEQFF. The DNA of the CDR3 is TGTGCCAGCAGTTTGGGTAGGTCTAGCCGTAGCTCCTACAATGAGCAGTTCTTC.

The chain employs TRBV20-1 and TRBJ1-4; TRBD1 might be the D (5 bases). The CDR3 covers 14 residues. Germline V CDR1 and CDR2: DFQATT, SNEGSKA (reference sequence). The ends were cut back, 6 bases at V and 5 bases at J, with 16 bases in the middle. In DNA form, the CDR3 reads TGCAGTGCCCAAACAGGTTCCCCGAATGAAAAACTGTTTTTT. It is translated as CSAQTGSPNEKLFF.

This chain uses TRBV11-2 with TRBJ2-3, with a possible D match to TRBD1 (6 bases). V lost 2 bases and J 0 bases, leaving 9 bases between the germline ends. The CDR3 runs 15 residues. CDR1 SGHAT and CDR2 FQNNGV come from the germline V gene. This CDR3 is CASSLMTGSTDTQYF. In nucleotides, the CDR3 is TGTGCCAGCAGCTTAATGACAGGAAGCACAGATACGCAGTATTTT.

V and J are TRBV10-3 and TRBJ1-2; no firm D call. CDR1 and CDR2 from the germline V gene are ENHRY and SYGVKD. This CDR3 has 13 residues. Trimming left V 2 bases short and J 7 bases short, with 11 bases between. The CDR3 nucleotides are TGTGCCATCAGTGAGCCAGTGCCAGGTGGCTACACCTTC. It is translated as CAISEPVPGGYTF.

This sequence joins TRBV5-1 and TRBJ1-5; D not certain. V lost 0 bases and J 6 bases, leaving 7 bases between the germline ends. The CDR3 loop spans 13 amino acids. Germline lookup yields CDR1 SGHRS and CDR2 YFSETQ. CDR3 coding DNA: TGCGCCAGCAGCTTGGGAATTGGTCAGCCCCAGCATTTT. This gives the protein CASSLGIGQPQHF.

This clonotype was observed a few times. This chain links TRBV11-1 with TRBJ2-7; D is possibly TRBD1 (6 bases). The CDR3 consists of 15 residues. The germline CDR1 and CDR2 sequences are SGHAT and FQDESV (reference sequence). Trimming took off 6 bases at V and 2 bases at J, with 17 bases between the two ends. The CDR3 nucleotides are TGTGCCAGCAGGACTCGGACAGTCGGACCCTACGAGCAGTACTTC. Its protein product is CASRTRTVGPYEQYF.

This clonotype appeared a few times. V gene TRBV2 combines with J gene TRBJ1-1; no clear D gene. V dropped 1 base and J dropped 7 bases, with 1 base sitting between them. The length of the CDR3 is 10 residues. The V gene's germline CDR1 is SNHLY and CDR2 FYNNEI. The CDR3 protein is CASSEVEAFF. The CDR3 DNA reads as TGTGCCAGCAGTGAAGTTGAAGCTTTCTTT.

This clonotype turned up a few times. This CDR3 reads CASNLGRWGSSGANVLTF. The CDR3 DNA reads as TGTGCCAGCAACCTAGGGCGTTGGGGAAGCTCTGGGGCCAACGTCCTGACTTTC. The rearrangement uses TRBV6-1 and TRBJ2-6; D is unclear. This CDR3 comprises 18 residues. The V end lost 7 bases, the J end lost 0 bases, and 19 bases lay between the germline ends. Germline CDR1 is MNHNS and CDR2 is SASEGT.

This clonotype has only a few counts. The CDR3 protein is CASSWKERVEQYF. CDR3 coding DNA: TGTGCCAGCAGCTGGAAAGAGAGGGTCGAGCAGTACTTC. The chain uses TRBV7-2 and TRBJ2-7; D perhaps matches TRBD2 (5 bases). Germline V gene sequence: CDR1 SGHTA, CDR2 FQGNSA. The CDR3 has 13 residues. V was cut by 4 bases and J by 6 bases, with 13 bases left in between. The full variable domain, in which reference TRBV7-2 and TRBJ2-7 provide the parts outside the CDR3, is GAGVSQSPSNKVTEKGKDVELRCDPISGHTALYWYRQSLGQGLEFLIYFQGNSAPDKSGLPSDRFSAERTGGSVSTLTIQRTQQEDSAVYLCASSWKERVEQYFGPGTRLTVT.

The rearrangement uses TRBV4-1 and TRBJ2-3, with 9 bases identical to TRBD1. Trimming took 4 bases from V and 6 from J; bases not matched to a gene: 20. CDR1 is MGHRA and CDR2 is YSYEKL in the germline V gene. The CDR3 has 19 amino acids. CDR3 in DNA: TGCGCCAGCAGCCGGAGTATGGTGCCCGGGGGACAGGGAGGGGATACGCAGTATTTT. It yields the protein CASSRSMVPGGQGGDTQYF.

A word on this clonotype: A read error may explain this, as a much larger clone is one base away. The chain combines TRBV7-2 with TRBJ2-1, with 8 bases identical to TRBD2. This CDR3 spans 15 amino acids. J was trimmed by 15 bases and V by 5 bases; bases with no gene match: 18. The germline gives CDR1 SGHTA, CDR2 FQGNSA. The CDR3: CASSPLPLGTSPPFF. In nucleotides, the CDR3 is TGTGCCAGCAGCCCACTCCCTCTTGGGACTAGTCCTCCGTTCTTC.